The 18 T cell receptor beta chains reported below all come from one sample, sequenced in a study of shared clonotypes between healthy human individuals. Clones were read by immunoSEQ multiplex PCR, and TCRdb kept only the in-frame ones, dropping some. The sample has about 1.1 million clones, about 72% seen once; the top ten hold about 0.89%. The sequencing input was memory CD4+ T cells from PBMCs. Indicated subset: CD45RA-negative fraction. These receptors were taken from a man younger than 35 in good health. Some clones in this sample may be carry-over from other donors' samples.

The chain has TRBV6-1 and TRBJ2-7, with D maybe TRBD2 (5 bases). Deletions cut 0 bases from V and 3 bases from J, with 12 bases between. This CDR3 region has 15 residues. Looked up from germline, CDR1 is MNHNS and CDR2 is SASEGT. CDR3 loop: CASSEAGFGIYEQYF. CDR3 nucleotides: TGTGCCAGCAGTGAAGCGGGGTTCGGGATCTACGAGCAGTACTTC.

This clone was seen once. One base away lies a much larger clone, so this may be a sequencing read error. The chain joins TRBV11-2 to TRBJ1-1; D is unclear. The V gene lost 1 base and the J gene lost 0 bases, with 9 bases spanning the gap. Per germline, CDR1 SGHAT and CDR2 FQNNGV. CDR3 length: 15 amino acids. CDR3 loop: CASSLGVGMNTEAFF. CDR3 coding DNA: TGTGCCAGCAGCTTAGGGGTCGGCATGAACACTGAAGCTTTCTTT.

The chain uses TRBV7-2 and TRBJ2-7; weak D call: TRBD2 (5 bases). Between the trimmed V and J ends, which lost 5 bases and 13 bases, there was a span of 21 bases. Looked up from germline, CDR1 is SGHTA and CDR2 is FQGNSA. This CDR3 spans 13 amino acids. As DNA, the CDR3 is TGTGCCAGCAGCCCCGCGAGACGGGGTACGGGATACTTC. Amino acid sequence: CASSPARRGTGYF.

The chain uses TRBV5-4 and TRBJ1-2, with 9 bases that match TRBD1. V lost 2 bases and J lost 5; bases outside the gene matches: 1. Germline CDR1 SGHNT, CDR2 YYREEE (reference sequence). The CDR3 length is 13 residues. The CDR3 region is CASSFDRGYGYTF. As DNA, the CDR3 is TGTGCCAGCAGCTTCGACAGGGGGTATGGCTACACCTTC.

The rearrangement joins TRBV6-1 to TRBJ2-5, with TRBD2 matching 16 bases. Germline assignment: CDR1 MNHNS and CDR2 SASEGT. The V gene end was trimmed by 1 base and the J gene end by 5 bases; junction bases not matched to a gene: 13. This CDR3 is 20 amino acids long. As DNA, the CDR3 is TGTGCCAGCAGTGAAGTCTCTACCGGGACTAGCGGGAGGGCCAGGGAGACCCAGTACTTC. Translated, it gives CASSEVSTGTSGRARETQYF.

V usage is TRBV28 and J usage is TRBJ2-3, with D perhaps TRBD2 (6 bases). Trimming removed 5 bases from V and 4 bases from J, with 13 bases in between. Per germline, CDR1 MDHEN and CDR2 SYDVKM. This CDR3 has 14 residues. The DNA for the CDR3 is TGTGCCAGCAGTAGTGAATGGAGGGCAGATACGCAGTATTTT. Its protein is CASSSEWRADTQYF.

The V call is TRBV28, the J call TRBJ1-2; D unclear. V lost 3 bases, J lost 0 bases, and 5 bases lay in between. Per germline, CDR1 MDHEN and CDR2 SYDVKM. The CDR3 sequence is 13 residues long. The DNA of the CDR3 is TGTGCCAGCAGTTTCCTAGCTAACTATGGCTACACCTTC. It translates to CASSFLANYGYTF.

This clone was observed a handful of times. This chain links TRBV2 with TRBJ1-1, with D unclear. This CDR3 has 12 amino acids. V was trimmed by 5 bases and J by 1 base, leaving 5 bases between them. The germline CDR1 and CDR2 sequences are SNHLY and FYNNEI. The DNA for the CDR3 is TGTGCCAGCAGTTCAGCGAACACTGAAGCTTTCTTT. Translation gives CASSSANTEAFF. The full variable domain, with the rest looked up from reference TRBV2 and TRBJ1-1, is EPEVTQTPSHQVTQMGQEVILRCVPISNHLYFYWYRQILGQKVEFLVSFYNNEISEKSEIFDDQFSVERPDGSNFTLKIRSTKLEDSAMYFCASSSANTEAFFGQGTRLTVV.

The chain uses TRBV10-1 and TRBJ2-1; 7 bases match TRBD1. The germline V gene encodes CDR1 WNHNN and CDR2 SYGVQD (reference sequence). This CDR3 is built from 13 residues. V shed 6 bases, J shed 3 bases, and the junction held 2 bases outside the gene matches. CDR3 bases: TGCGCCAGCAGGGGGGACAGCTACAATGAGCAGTTCTTC. Its translation is CASRGDSYNEQFF.

This clone came up once. V is TRBV4-3 and J is TRBJ1-5; D is uncertain. CDR1 and CDR2 (germline): LGHNA, YSLEER. The CDR3 covers 14 residues. V lost 1 base to trimming and J lost 0 bases, with 4 bases between them. The CDR3 nucleotides read TGCGCCAGCAGCCAAGGAGGTAGCAATCAGCCCCAGCATTTT. Translated, it gives CASSQGGSNQPQHF.

The genes are TRBV7-2 and TRBJ1-3; D unresolved. Trimming removed 1 base from V and 4 bases from J, with 11 bases in between. Looked up from germline, CDR1 is SGHTA and CDR2 is FQGNSA. CDR3 length equals 15 residues. The CDR3 bases are TGTGCCAGCAGCTTAGGCGGACGGGTGGGAAACACCATATATTTT. Amino acid sequence: CASSLGGRVGNTIYF.

V gene TRBV5-1 combines with J gene TRBJ2-3, with TRBD2 identical over 10 bases. The CDR3 has 14 residues. Germline trimming cut 2 bases from V and 6 bases from J; bases unmatched to any gene: 3. Germline V gives CDR1 SGHRS, CDR2 YFSETQ. This CDR3 reads CASSFGTSADTQYF. CDR3 bases: TGCGCCAGCAGCTTTGGGACTAGCGCCGATACGCAGTATTTT.

The gene calls are TRBV5-1 and TRBJ2-3, with TRBD1 matching 8 bases. The CDR3 is 15 residues long. V shed 4 bases, J shed 6 bases, and the junction held 10 bases outside the gene matches. The germline gives CDR1 SGHRS, CDR2 YFSETQ. The DNA of the CDR3 is TGCGCCAGCAGCCCACGGACAGGGTCGGGGGATACGCAGTATTTT. Translation gives CASSPRTGSGDTQYF. The full variable domain, rest sourced from reference TRBV5-1 and TRBJ2-3, is KAGVTQTPRYLIKTRGQQVTLSCSPISGHRSVSWYQQTPGQGLQFLFEYFSETQRNKGNFPGRFSGRQFSNSRSEMNVSTLELGDSALYLCASSPRTGSGDTQYFGPGTRLTVL.

The rearrangement links TRBV7-9 to TRBJ1-2; D may be TRBD1 (6 bases). Trimming took off 5 bases at V and 3 bases at J, with 10 bases between the two ends. Germline lookup yields CDR1 SEHNR and CDR2 FQNEAQ (reference sequence). This CDR3 has 13 amino acids. The CDR3 is CASSPGQYYGYTF. As DNA, the CDR3 is TGTGCCAGCAGCCCAGGACAGTACTATGGCTACACCTTC.

This rearrangement joins TRBV28 to TRBJ1-1, with D possibly being TRBD1 (5 bases). This CDR3 contains 16 residues. Looked up from germline, CDR1 is MDHEN and CDR2 is SYDVKM. V was clipped by 3 bases and J by 6 bases, with 20 bases between them. CDR3 in amino acids: CASSFLGGTMGAEAFF. In DNA, the CDR3 is TGTGCCAGCAGTTTTTTAGGCGGGACTATGGGCGCTGAAGCTTTCTTT.

V usage is TRBV10-3 and J usage is TRBJ2-1; 12 bases are a match to TRBD2. The CDR3 contains 15 residues. Looked up from germline, CDR1 is ENHRY and CDR2 is SYGVKD. The V gene end was trimmed by 6 bases and the J gene end by 5 bases; junction bases not matched to a gene: 5. The CDR3 is CAISLLAGGDNEQFF. DNA for the CDR3: TGTGCCATCAGCCTACTAGCGGGGGGAGACAATGAGCAGTTCTTC.

The rearrangement links TRBV5-5 to TRBJ2-6; 12 bases map to TRBD2. Trimming took 2 bases from V and 1 from J; bases not matched to a gene: 4. Germline values: CDR1 SGHKS, CDR2 YYEKEE (reference sequence). The CDR3 loop spans 18 amino acids. The CDR3 coding sequence is TGTGCCAGCAGCTTTCGACTAGCGGGGGCTTCTGGGGCCAACGTCCTGACTTTC. Its protein is CASSFRLAGASGANVLTF.

This clone was observed once. This chain connects TRBV5-1 to TRBJ2-1; D not certain. Trimming removed 0 bases at V and 7 bases at J, with 11 bases between. The germline CDR1 and CDR2 sequences are SGHRS and YFSETQ. The CDR3 spans 14 residues. The CDR3 DNA is TGCGCCAGCAGCTTGGGCGCATTGGGAAATGAGCAGTTCTTC. It codes for CASSLGALGNEQFF.